This TCR beta chain was recovered during a study of response to subunit inactivated influenza vaccine. Whole-study findings and limits: Seasonal influenza vaccination, on each occasion, was suggested by the authors to recruit few new T cells.

The CDR3 covers 15 residues. CDR1 is SGHAT, CDR2 FQNNGV, per germline. J gave up 4 bases and V 6 bases, and 5 bases lay outside the gene matches. In its sample, this clonotype was seen a few times. Antigen specificity is unknown. TCRdb ran MiXCR on the RT-PCR reads and lists one entry per CDR3 protein. The sample records roughly 160,000 distinct CDR3 sequences, about 10% being singletons. The chain couples TRBV11-2 to TRBJ2-3, with 12 bases lining up with TRBD2. This receptor was obtained from a man aged 50 to 69 who received an inactivated influenza vaccine. The sample here was CD8+ T cells sorted from PBMCs, taken 23 months after vaccination. CDR3 nucleotide sequence: TGTGCCAGCAGACTGACTAGCGGGGGTCCAGATACGCAGTATTTT. This codes for CASRLTSGGPDTQYF.